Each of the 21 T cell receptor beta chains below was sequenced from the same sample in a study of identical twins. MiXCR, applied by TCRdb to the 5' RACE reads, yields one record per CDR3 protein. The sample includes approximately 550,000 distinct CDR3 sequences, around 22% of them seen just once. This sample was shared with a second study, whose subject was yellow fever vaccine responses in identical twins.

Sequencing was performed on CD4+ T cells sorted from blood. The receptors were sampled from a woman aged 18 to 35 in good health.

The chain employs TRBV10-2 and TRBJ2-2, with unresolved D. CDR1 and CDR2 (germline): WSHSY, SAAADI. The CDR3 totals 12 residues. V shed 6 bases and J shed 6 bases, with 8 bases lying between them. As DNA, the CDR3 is TGCGCCAGCAGATTAGGTCCCGGGGAGCTGTTTTTT. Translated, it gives CASRLGPGELFF.

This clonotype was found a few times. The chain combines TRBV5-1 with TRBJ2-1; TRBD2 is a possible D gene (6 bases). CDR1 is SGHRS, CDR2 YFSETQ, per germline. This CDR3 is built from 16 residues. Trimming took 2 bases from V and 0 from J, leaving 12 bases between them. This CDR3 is CASSLTGEGSYNEQFF. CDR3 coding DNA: TGCGCCAGCAGCTTAACGGGAGAGGGCTCCTACAATGAGCAGTTCTTC.

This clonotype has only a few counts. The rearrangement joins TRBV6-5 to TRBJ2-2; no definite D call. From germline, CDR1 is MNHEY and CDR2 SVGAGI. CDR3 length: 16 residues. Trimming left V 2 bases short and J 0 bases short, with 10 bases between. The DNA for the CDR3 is TGTGCCAGCAGTTACGGGCGCCGTGCGAACACCGGGGAGCTGTTTTTT. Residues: CASSYGRRANTGELFF.

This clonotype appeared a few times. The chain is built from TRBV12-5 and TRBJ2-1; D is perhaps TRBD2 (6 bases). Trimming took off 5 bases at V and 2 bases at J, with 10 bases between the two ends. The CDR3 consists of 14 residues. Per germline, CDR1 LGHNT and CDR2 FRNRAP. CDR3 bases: TGTGCTAGTGGTACCGGGAGTGCCTACAATGAGCAGTTCTTC. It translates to CASGTGSAYNEQFF.

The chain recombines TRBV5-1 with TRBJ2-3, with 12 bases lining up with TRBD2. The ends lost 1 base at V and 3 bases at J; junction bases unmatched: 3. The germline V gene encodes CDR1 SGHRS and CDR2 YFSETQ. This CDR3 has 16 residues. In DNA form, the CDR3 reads TGCGCCAGCAGCTTGCCTAGCGGGGGGGCGACAGATACGCAGTATTTT. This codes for CASSLPSGGATDTQYF. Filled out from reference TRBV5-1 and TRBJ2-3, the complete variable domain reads KAGVTQTPRYLIKTRGQQVTLSCSPISGHRSVSWYQQTPGQGLQFLFEYFSETQRNKGNFPGRFSGRQFSNSRSEMNVSTLELGDSALYLCASSLPSGGATDTQYFGPGTRLTVL.

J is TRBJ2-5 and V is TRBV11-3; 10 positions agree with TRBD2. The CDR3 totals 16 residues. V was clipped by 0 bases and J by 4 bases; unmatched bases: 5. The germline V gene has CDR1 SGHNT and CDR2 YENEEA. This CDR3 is CASSLDSSGRSETQYF. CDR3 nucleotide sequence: TGTGCCAGCAGCTTAGATTCTAGCGGGAGATCAGAGACCCAGTACTTC. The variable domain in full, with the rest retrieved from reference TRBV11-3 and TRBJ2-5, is EAGVVQSPRYKIIEKKQPVAFWCNPISGHNTLYWYLQNLGQGPELLIRYENEEAVDDSQLPKDRFSAERLKGVDSTLKIQPAELGDSAVYLCASSLDSSGRSETQYFGPGTRLLVL.

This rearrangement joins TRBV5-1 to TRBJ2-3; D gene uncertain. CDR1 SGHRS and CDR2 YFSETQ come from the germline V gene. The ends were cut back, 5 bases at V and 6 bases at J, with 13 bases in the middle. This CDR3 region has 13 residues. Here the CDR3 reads CASRLQSSDTQYF. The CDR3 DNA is TGCGCCAGCAGATTACAGAGTTCGGATACGCAGTATTTT.

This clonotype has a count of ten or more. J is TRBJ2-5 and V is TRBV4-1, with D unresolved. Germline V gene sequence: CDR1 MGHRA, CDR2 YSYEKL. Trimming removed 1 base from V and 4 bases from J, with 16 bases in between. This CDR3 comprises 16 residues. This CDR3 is CASSQVNLVVTETQYF. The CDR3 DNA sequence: TGCGCCAGCAGCCAAGTCAACCTGGTAGTGACAGAGACCCAGTACTTC.

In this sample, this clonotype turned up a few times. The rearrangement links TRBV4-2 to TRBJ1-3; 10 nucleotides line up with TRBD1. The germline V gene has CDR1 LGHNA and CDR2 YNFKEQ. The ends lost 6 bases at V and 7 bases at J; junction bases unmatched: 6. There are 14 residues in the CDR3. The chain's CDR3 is CASSTGTGENTIYF. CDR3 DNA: TGTGCCAGCAGTACCGGGACAGGGGAGAACACCATATATTTT.

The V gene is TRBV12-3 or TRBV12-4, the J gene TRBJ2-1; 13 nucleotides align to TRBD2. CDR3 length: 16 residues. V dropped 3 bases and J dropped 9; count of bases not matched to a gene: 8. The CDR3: CASSFSTSGRSIEQFF. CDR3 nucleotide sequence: TGTGCCAGCAGTTTTTCGACTAGCGGGAGGAGTATTGAGCAGTTCTTC.

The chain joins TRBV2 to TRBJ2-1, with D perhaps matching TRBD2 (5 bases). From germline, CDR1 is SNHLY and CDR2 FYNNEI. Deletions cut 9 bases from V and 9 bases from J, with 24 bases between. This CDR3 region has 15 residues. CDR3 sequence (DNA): TGTGCCAGTGAAAAGTCCGGGGTCCTCACAAGTGAGCAGTTCTTC. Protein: CASEKSGVLTSEQFF.

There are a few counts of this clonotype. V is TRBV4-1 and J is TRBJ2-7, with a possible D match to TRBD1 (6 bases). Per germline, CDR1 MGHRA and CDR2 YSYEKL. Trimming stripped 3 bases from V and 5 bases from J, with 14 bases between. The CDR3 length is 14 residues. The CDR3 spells CASSQHGTLDEQYF. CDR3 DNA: TGCGCCAGCAGCCAGCACGGGACACTCGACGAGCAGTACTTC.

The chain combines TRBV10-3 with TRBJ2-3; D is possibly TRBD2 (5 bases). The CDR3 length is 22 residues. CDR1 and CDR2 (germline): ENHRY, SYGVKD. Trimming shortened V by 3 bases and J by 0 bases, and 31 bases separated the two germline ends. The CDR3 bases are TGTGCCATCAGTGACCCTAGGTCCGGAGAATCGCGGGCACCGGCTAGCACAGATACGCAGTATTTT. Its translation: CAISDPRSGESRAPASTDTQYF.

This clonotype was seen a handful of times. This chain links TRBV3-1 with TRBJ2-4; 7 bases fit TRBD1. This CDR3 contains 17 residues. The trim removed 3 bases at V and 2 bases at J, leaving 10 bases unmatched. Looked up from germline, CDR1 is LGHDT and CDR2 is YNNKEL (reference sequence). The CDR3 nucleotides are TGTGCCAGCAGCCAGTACGGGACAGAATTTACCAAAAACATTCAGTACTTC. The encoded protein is CASSQYGTEFTKNIQYF.

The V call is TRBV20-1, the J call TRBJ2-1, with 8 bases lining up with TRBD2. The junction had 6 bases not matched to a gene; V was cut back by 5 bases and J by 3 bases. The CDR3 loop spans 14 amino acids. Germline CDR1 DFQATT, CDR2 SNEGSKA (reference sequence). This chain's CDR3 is CSAPPSGSYNEQFF. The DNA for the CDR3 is TGCAGTGCTCCCCCCAGCGGGAGCTACAATGAGCAGTTCTTC.

In DNA, the CDR3 is TGTGCCAGCAGTTTGAGCGGGAGGACTAGCACAGATACGCAGTATTTT. Amino acids: CASSLSGRTSTDTQYF. The chain couples TRBV12-3 or TRBV12-4 to TRBJ2-3, with TRBD2 matching over 9 bases. The trim removed 3 bases at V and 0 bases at J, leaving 4 bases unmatched. The CDR3 length is 16 residues.

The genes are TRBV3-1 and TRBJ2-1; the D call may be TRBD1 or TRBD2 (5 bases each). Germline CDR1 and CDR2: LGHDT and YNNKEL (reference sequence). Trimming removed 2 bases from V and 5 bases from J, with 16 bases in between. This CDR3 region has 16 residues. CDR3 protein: CASSQRDSRDHNEQFF. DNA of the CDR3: TGTGCCAGCAGCCAAAGGGATTCCCGGGACCACAATGAGCAGTTCTTC.

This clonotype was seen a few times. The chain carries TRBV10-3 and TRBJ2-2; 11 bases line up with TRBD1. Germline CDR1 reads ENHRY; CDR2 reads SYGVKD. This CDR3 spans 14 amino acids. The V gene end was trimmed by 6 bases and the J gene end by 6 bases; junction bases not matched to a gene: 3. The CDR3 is CAIRGQGVSGELFF. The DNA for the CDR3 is TGTGCCATCAGGGGACAGGGGGTATCCGGGGAGCTGTTTTTT.

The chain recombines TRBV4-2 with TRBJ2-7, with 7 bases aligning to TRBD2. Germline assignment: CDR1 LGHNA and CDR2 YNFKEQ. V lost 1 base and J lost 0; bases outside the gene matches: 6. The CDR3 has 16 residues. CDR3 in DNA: TGTGCCAGCAGCCAAGGGACCGGGACTAACTCCTACGAGCAGTACTTC. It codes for CASSQGTGTNSYEQYF.

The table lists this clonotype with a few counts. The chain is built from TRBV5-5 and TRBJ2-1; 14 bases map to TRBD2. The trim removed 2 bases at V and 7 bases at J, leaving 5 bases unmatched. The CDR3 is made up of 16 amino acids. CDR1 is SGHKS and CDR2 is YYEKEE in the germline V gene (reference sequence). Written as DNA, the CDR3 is TGTGCCAGCAGCTTCAGACTAGCGGGAGGGCCGAATGAGCAGTTCTTC. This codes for CASSFRLAGGPNEQFF.

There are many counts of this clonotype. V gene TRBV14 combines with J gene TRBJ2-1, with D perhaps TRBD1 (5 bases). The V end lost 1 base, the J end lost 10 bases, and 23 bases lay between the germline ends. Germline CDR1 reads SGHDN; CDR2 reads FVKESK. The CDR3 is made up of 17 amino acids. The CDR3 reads CASSQVRGLVGLGEQFF. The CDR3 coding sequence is TGTGCCAGCAGCCAAGTTCGAGGTCTAGTGGGGCTCGGGGAGCAGTTCTTC.